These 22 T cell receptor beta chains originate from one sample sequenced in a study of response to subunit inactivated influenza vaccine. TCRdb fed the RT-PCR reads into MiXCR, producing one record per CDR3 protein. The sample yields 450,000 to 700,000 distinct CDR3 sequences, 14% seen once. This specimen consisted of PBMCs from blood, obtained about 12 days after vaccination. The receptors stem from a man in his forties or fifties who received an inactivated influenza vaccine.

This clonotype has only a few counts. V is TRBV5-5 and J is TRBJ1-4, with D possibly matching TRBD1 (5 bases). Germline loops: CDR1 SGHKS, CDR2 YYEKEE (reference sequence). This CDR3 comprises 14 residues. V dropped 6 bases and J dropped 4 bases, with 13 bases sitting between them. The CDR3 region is CASIPDRYNEKLFF. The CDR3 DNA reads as TGTGCCAGCATCCCTGACAGATATAATGAAAAACTGTTTTTT. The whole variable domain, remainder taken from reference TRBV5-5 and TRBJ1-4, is DAGVTQSPTHLIKTRGQQVTLRCSPISGHKSVSWYQQVLGQGPQFIFQYYEKEERGRGNFPDRFSARQFPNYSSELNVNALLLGDSALYLCASIPDRYNEKLFFGSGTQLSVL.

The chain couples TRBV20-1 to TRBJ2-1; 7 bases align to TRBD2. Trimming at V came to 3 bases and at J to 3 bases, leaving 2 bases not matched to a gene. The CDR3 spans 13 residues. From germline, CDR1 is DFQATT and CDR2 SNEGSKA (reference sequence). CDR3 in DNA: TGCAGTGCTAGGTGGGGGGGCTACAATGAGCAGTTCTTC. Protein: CSARWGGYNEQFF.

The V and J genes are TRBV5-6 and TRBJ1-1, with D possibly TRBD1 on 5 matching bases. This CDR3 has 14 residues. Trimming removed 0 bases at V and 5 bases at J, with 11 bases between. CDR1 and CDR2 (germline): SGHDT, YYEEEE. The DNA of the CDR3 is TGTGCCAGCAGCTTGGAGGTGGCAGGGACTGAAGCTTTCTTT. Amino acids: CASSLEVAGTEAFF.

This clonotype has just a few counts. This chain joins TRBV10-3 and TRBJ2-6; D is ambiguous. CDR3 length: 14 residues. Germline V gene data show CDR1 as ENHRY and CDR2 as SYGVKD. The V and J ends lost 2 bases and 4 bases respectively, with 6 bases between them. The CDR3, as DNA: TGTGCCATCAGTGAGGGGGTCGGGGCCAACGTCCTGACTTTC. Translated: CAISEGVGANVLTF.

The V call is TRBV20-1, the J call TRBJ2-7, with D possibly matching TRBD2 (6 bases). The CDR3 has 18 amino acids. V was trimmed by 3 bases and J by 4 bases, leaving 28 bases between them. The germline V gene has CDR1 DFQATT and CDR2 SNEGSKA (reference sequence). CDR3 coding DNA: TGCAGTGCTAGCCGTGGGGGTTCGGGGGTAGTATTTTCGTACGAGCAGTACTTC. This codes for CSASRGGSGVVFSYEQYF.

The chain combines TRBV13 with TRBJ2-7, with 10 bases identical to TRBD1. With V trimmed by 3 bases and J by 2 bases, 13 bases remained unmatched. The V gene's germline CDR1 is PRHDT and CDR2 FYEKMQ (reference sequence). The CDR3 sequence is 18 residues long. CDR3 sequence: CASSLSRDRGPAAYEQYF. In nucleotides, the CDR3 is TGTGCCAGCAGCTTGTCCCGGGACAGGGGTCCCGCCGCCTACGAGCAGTACTTC.

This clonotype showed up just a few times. The CDR3 DNA reads as TGTGCCAGCAGTTTTATCCGCGATGAAAAACTGTTTTTT. It is translated as CASSFIRDEKLFF. The chain combines TRBV28 with TRBJ1-4; no definite D call. V gave up 3 bases and J gave up 6 bases, with 8 bases separating them. Germline CDR1 reads MDHEN; CDR2 reads SYDVKM. The CDR3 is made up of 13 amino acids. Filled out from reference TRBV28 and TRBJ1-4, the complete variable domain reads DVKVTQSSRYLVKRTGEKVFLECVQDMDHENMFWYRQDPGLGLRLIYFSYDVKMKEKGDIPEGYSVSREKKERFSLILESASTNQTSMYLCASSFIRDEKLFFGSGTQLSVL.

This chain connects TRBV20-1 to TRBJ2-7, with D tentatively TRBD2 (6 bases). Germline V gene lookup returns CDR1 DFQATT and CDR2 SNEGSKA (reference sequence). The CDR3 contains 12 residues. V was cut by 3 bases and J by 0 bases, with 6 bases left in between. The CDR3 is CSASGSSYEQYF. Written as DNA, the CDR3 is TGCAGTGCTAGCGGGAGCTCCTACGAGCAGTACTTC.

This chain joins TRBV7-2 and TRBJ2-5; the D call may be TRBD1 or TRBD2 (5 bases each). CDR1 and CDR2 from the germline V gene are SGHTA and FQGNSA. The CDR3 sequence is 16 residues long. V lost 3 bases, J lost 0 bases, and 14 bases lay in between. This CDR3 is CASSFDGGPYQETQYF. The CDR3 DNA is TGTGCCAGCAGCTTTGATGGGGGACCGTACCAAGAGACCCAGTACTTC.

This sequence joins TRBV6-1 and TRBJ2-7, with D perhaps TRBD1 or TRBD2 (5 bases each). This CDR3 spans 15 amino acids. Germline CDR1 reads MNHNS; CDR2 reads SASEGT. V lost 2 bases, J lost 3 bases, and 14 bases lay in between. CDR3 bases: TGTGCCAGCAGTGAATCCGGGACCTTCCTCTACGAGCAGTACTTC. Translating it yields CASSESGTFLYEQYF.

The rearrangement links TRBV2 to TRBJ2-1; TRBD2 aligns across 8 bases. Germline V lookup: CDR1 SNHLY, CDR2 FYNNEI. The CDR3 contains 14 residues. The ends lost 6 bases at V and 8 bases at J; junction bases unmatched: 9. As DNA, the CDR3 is TGTGCCAGCAGGGCCGGGACTAGAAGCGATGAGCAGTTCTTC. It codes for CASRAGTRSDEQFF.

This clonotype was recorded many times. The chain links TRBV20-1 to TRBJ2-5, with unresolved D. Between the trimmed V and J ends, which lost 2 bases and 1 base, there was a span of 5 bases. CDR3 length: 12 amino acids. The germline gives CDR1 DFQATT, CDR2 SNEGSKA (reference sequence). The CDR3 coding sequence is TGCAGTGCTAGAAGCTCCCAAGAGACCCAGTACTTC. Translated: CSARSSQETQYF.

DNA of the CDR3: TGTGCCAGCAGTTCCACGGGGGTAGGCTACGAGCAGTACTTC. This encodes CASSSTGVGYEQYF. V is TRBV6-5 and J is TRBJ2-7; perhaps TRBD2 as D (6 bases). Trimming took 4 bases from V and 3 from J, leaving 13 bases between them. CDR1 and CDR2 from the germline V gene are MNHEY and SVGAGI. This CDR3 has 14 residues.

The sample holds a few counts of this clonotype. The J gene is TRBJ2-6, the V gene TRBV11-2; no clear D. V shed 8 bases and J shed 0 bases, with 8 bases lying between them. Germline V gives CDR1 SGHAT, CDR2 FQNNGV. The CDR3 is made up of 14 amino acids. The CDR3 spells CASLTGSGANVLTF. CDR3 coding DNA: TGTGCCAGCCTCACGGGCTCTGGGGCCAACGTCCTGACTTTC.

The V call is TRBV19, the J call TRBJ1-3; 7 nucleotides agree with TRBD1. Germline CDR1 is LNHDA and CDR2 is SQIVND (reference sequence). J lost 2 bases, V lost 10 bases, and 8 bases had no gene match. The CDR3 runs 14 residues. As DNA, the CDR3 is TGTGCCACACGGCGCGGGACAGCTGGAAACACCATATATTTT. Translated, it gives CATRRGTAGNTIYF.

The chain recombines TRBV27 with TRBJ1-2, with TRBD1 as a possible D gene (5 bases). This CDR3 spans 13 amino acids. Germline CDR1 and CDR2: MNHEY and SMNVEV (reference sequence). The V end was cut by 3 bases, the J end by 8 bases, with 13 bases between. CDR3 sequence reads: CASSFTAGKGYTF. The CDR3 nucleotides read TGTGCCAGCAGTTTTACGGCAGGGAAGGGCTACACCTTC.

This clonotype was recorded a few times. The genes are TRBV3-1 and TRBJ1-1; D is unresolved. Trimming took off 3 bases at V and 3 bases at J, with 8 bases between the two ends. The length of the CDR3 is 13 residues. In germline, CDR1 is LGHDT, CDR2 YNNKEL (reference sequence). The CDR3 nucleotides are TGTGCCAGCAGCCACGACAAGTACACTGAAGCTTTCTTT. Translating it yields CASSHDKYTEAFF. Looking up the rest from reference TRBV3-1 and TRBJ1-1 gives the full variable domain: DTAVSQTPKYLVTQMGNDKSIKCEQNLGHDTMYWYKQDSKKFLKIMFSYNNKELIINETVPNRFSPKSPDKAHLNLHINSLELGDSAVYFCASSHDKYTEAFFGQGTRLTVV.

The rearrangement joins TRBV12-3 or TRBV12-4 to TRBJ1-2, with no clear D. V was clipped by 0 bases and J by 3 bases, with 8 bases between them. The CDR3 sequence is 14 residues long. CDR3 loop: CASSLAAQYYGYTF. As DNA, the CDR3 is TGTGCCAGCAGTTTAGCGGCACAGTACTATGGCTACACCTTC.

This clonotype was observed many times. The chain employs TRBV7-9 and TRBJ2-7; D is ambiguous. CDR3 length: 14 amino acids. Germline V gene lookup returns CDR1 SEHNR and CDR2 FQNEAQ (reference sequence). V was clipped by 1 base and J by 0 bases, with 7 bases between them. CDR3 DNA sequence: TGTGCCAGCAGCTTAGATCGTTACTCCTACGAGCAGTACTTC. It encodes CASSLDRYSYEQYF.

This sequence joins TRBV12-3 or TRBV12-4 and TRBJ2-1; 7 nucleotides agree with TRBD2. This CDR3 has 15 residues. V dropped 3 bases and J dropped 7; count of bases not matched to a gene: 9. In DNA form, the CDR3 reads TGTGCCAGCAGTTTCTCTGGCGGGAGTCGTAATGAGCAGTTCTTC. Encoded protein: CASSFSGGSRNEQFF.

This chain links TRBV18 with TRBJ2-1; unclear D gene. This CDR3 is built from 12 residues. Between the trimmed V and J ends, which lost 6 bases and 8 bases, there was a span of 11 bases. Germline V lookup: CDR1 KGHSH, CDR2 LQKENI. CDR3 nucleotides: TGTGCCAGCTCCCCAAATATCCATGAGCAGTTCTTC. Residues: CASSPNIHEQFF.

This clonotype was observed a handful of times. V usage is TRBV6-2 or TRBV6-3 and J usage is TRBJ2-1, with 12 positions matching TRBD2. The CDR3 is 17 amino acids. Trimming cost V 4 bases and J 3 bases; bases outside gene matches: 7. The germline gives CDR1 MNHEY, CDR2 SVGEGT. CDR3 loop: CASSFPSGGAVYNEQFF. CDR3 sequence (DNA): TGTGCCAGCAGTTTTCCTAGCGGGGGGGCCGTCTACAATGAGCAGTTCTTC.